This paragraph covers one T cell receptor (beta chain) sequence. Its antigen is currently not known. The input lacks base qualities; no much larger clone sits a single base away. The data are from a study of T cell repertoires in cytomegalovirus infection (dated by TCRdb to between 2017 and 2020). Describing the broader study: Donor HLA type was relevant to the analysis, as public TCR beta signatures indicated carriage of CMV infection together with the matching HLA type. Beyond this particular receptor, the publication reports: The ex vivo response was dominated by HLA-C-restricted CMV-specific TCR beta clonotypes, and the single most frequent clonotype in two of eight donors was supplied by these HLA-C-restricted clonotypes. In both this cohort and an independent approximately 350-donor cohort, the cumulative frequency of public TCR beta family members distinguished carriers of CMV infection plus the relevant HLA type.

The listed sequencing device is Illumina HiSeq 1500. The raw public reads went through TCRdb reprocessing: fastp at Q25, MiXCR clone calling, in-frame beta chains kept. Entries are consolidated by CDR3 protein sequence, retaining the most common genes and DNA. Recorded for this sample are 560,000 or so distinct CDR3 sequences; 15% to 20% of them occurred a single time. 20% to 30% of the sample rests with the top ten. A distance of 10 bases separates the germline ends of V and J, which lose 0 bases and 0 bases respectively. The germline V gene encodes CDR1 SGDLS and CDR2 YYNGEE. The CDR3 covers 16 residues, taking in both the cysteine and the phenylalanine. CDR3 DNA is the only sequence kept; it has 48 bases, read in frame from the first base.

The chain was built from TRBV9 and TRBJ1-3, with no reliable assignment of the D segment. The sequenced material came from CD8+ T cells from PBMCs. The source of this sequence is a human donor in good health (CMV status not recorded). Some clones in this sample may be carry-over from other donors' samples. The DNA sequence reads TGTGCCAGCAGCGTAGCCGGATACTCCTCTGGAAACACCATATATTTT. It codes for CASSVAGYSSGNTIYF.